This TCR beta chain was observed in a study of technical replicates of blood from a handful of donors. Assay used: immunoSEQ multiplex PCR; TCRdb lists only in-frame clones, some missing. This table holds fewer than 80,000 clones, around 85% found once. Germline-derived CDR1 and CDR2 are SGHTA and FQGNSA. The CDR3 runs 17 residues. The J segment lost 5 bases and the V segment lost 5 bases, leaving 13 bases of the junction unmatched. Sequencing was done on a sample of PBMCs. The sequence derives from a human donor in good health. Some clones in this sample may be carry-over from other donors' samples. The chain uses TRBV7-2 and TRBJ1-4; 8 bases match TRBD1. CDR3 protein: CASSPSLAGQVNEKLFF. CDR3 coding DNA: TGTGCCAGCAGCCCGTCCCTAGCGGGACAGGTAAATGAAAAACTGTTTTTT.